This T cell receptor beta chain is from a study of spatial heterogeneity in lung cancer. Concerning this clonotype: Its target is unknown.

TCRdb re-analysed the 5' RACE reads in MiXCR, keeping a single row per CDR3 protein. Found here are more than 15,000 distinct CDR3 sequences, around 21% of them singletons; the top ten hold around 19%. Germline V gives CDR1 MNHEY, CDR2 SMNVEV (reference sequence). The V end lost 2 bases, the J end lost 8 bases, and 17 bases lay between the germline ends. CDR3 length equals 15 residues. Specified time point: sample taken at primary tumor resection. Unsorted whole RNA samples from tumor, nontumor lung or frozen PBMC were sequenced. Study-level findings and limits: There were more appearances of ubiquitous expanded tumor TCRs in blood at resection than at follow-up.

The receptor was isolated from a female donor with early-stage non-small cell lung cancer. The rearrangement links TRBV27 to TRBJ2-3, with TRBD2 as a possible D gene (6 bases). The sequencing here drew on PBMCs, taken at surgery. CDR3 region: CASSLHGSTQGTQYF. CDR3 bases: TGTGCCAGCAGTTTACACGGGAGTACCCAGGGTACGCAGTATTTT.